This is a list of T cell receptor beta chains from one sample in a study of beta chain features in type 1 diabetes. The table came from immunoSEQ multiplex PCR; TCRdb's copy has only in-frame clones and leaves some out. Of fewer than 400,000 clones detected, around 9.3% appear once; the ten largest clones hold 0.95% to 1.1%. The sequenced material came from central memory CD4+ T cells from blood. The receptor source for this set is a young man with type 1 diabetes. The CDR3 runs from the conserved cysteine through the conserved F or W. A D gene is named only where the DNA matches it firmly. Clone size, where shown, is once, few, many, or a class for clones that have expanded.

size,D,V,J,DNA,CDR3
many,-,TRBV23-1,TRBJ2-7,TGCGCCAGCAGTCAACCTTACGGGTTGTCCTACGAGCAGTACTTC,CASSQPYGLSYEQYF
-,-,TRBV30,TRBJ1-2,TGTGCCTGGAGGGCAGGACAGCTATATGGCTACACCTTC,CAWRAGQLYGYTF
-,-,TRBV9,TRBJ2-1,TGTGCCAGCAGCGCCGCCGGGACGGATTACAATGAGCAGTTCTTC,CASSAAGTDYNEQFF
-,-,TRBV6-6,TRBJ1-1,TGTGCCAGCAGCACAGTCTCTGAAGCTTTCTTT,CASSTVSEAFF
-,-,TRBV5-1,TRBJ2-4,TGCGCCAGCAGCGCTAATACAGGGCAAAGCATTCAGTACTTC,CASSANTGQSIQYF
few,TRBD1,TRBV5-6,TRBJ1-2,TGTGCCAGCAGCTTGGGGGACGGGACAGGTCTCCTGAGCTATGGCTACACCTTC,CASSLGDGTGLLSYGYTF
many,TRBD2,TRBV9,TRBJ2-1,TGTGCCAGCACTAGCGGGGGGGTCACGGATAATGAGCAGTTCTTC,CASTSGGVTDNEQFF
-,-,TRBV15,TRBJ1-4,TGTGCCACCGGAAGGGGCAATGAAAAACTGTTTTTT,CATGRGNEKLFF
few,-,TRBV18,TRBJ2-6,TGTGCCAGCTCACCCGACGGAAACTCTGGGGCCAACGTCCTGACTTTC,CASSPDGNSGANVLTF
many,-,TRBV2,TRBJ1-5,TGTGCCAGCAGTGAAGGAACGGTCAGGCAGCCCCAGCATTTT,CASSEGTVRQPQHF
few,TRBD2,TRBV4-2,TRBJ2-5,TGTGCCAGCAGCCAAGTCTCTAGCGGGGGGGCCTCAGAGACCCAGTACTTC,CASSQVSSGGASETQYF
few,-,TRBV25-1,TRBJ2-3,TGTGCCAGCAGCCGGGGTGACGGGACAGATACGCAGTATTTT,CASSRGDGTDTQYF
few,-,TRBV28,TRBJ2-7,TGTGCCAGCAGTTTAAGGTCTTCCGAGCAGTACTTC,CASSLRSSEQYF
few,TRBD2,TRBV7-9,TRBJ2-7,TGTGCCAGCGGAGCGGGGGGGCAGAACGAGCAGTACTTC,CASGAGGQNEQYF
-,-,TRBV19,TRBJ2-4,TGTGCCAGTAGCAGGGACGGCACAGGGCCGGTCAAAAACATTCAGTACTTC,CASSRDGTGPVKNIQYF
few,TRBD1,TRBV29-1,TRBJ2-5,TGCAGCGCAGACAGGGGACGGGAGACCCAGTACTTC,CSADRGRETQYF
many,-,TRBV7-2,TRBJ2-1,TGTGCCAGCAGCCAGACCCGGGACCCCCGGCAGTTCTTC,CASSQTRDPRQFF
few,-,TRBV7-2,TRBJ2-5,TGTGCCAGCAGCCACAGCAAGGCTTCAGAGACCCAGTACTTC,CASSHSKASETQYF
few,-,TRBV18,TRBJ2-7,TGTGCCAGCTCGTTATCCTACGAGCAGTACTTC,CASSLSYEQYF
few,TRBD2,TRBV9,TRBJ2-2,TGTGCCAGCAGCGCGGGGACTAGCGGGCCTTTAGGCGGGGAGCTGTTTTTT,CASSAGTSGPLGGELFF
few,-,TRBV7-8,TRBJ2-1,TGTGCCAGCAGCTTAGCGCAAACTAGCTCCTACAATGAGCAGTTCTTC,CASSLAQTSSYNEQFF
-,-,TRBV7-6,TRBJ2-7,TGTGCCAGCAGTCCGAGGTATGGTAACGGAGCATACGAGCAGTACTTC,CASSPRYGNGAYEQYF
-,-,TRBV19,TRBJ1-2,TGTGCCAGTAGTACCCCGGTCGGGGCTAACTATGGCTACACCTTC,CASSTPVGANYGYTF
few,-,TRBV23-1,TRBJ2-4,TGCGCCAGCAGTCGTGAGGGAATAGCCAAAAACATTCAGTACTTC,CASSREGIAKNIQYF
many,TRBD1,TRBV6-6,TRBJ2-1,TGTGCCAGCACCCCCGGACAGGGCGATGAGCAGTTCTTC,CASTPGQGDEQFF
-,TRBD2,TRBV7-2,TRBJ2-3,TGTGCCAGCAGCTTAAGAGGGCTAGCGGGGGGGACAGATACGCAGTATTTT,CASSLRGLAGGTDTQYF
-,-,TRBV9,TRBJ2-3,TGTGCCAGCAGCGTAGTGTTTAGCGGAAGCACAGATACGCAGTATTTT,CASSVVFSGSTDTQYF
-,-,TRBV25-1,TRBJ2-1,TGTGCCAGCAGTAGGGGGTGGGGGCCCTACAATGAGCAGTTCTTC,CASSRGWGPYNEQFF
few,-,TRBV7-9,TRBJ2-1,TGTGCCAGCAGCTTAGCGGGTAACAGGAACAATGAGCAGTTCTTC,CASSLAGNRNNEQFF
-,-,TRBV5-4,TRBJ1-4,TGTGCCAGCAGCTTTTCCACTAATGAAAAACTGTTTTTT,CASSFSTNEKLFF
-,-,TRBV6-5,TRBJ2-5,TGTGCCAGCAGTTACGACCGGGGGGCACAAGAGACCCAGTACTTC,CASSYDRGAQETQYF
few,TRBD1,TRBV14,TRBJ2-6,TGTGCCAGCAGCCGAATCCGGGACAGTGCCGCTCACGTCCTGACTTTC,CASSRIRDSAAHVLTF
few,TRBD1,TRBV5-1,TRBJ2-1,TGCGCCAGCAGCCCTCAAGGACAGGGGGGACTGAATGAGCAGTTCTTC,CASSPQGQGGLNEQFF
few,-,TRBV7-2,TRBJ2-1,TGTGCCAGCAGCTTACGGGATTACAATGAGCAGTTCTTC,CASSLRDYNEQFF
-,-,TRBV29-1,TRBJ2-4,TGCAGCGTTTTGGAAGGAAACAAAAACATTCAGTACTTC,CSVLEGNKNIQYF
-,TRBD1,TRBV6-6,TRBJ1-5,TGTGCCAGCAGTCCCCGACAGGGGAATCAGCCCCAGCATTTT,CASSPRQGNQPQHF
-,TRBD1,TRBV29-1,TRBJ2-1,TGCAGCGTAACCCAGTCTGGGACAGGGGATTACAATGAGCAGTTCTTC,CSVTQSGTGDYNEQFF
-,TRBD1,TRBV27,TRBJ1-5,TGTGCCAGCAGGGTGACAGGGTTGTTCAGTCAGCCCCAGCATTTT,CASRVTGLFSQPQHF
few,TRBD1,TRBV29-1,TRBJ2-5,TGCAGCGTTTTTTCGCAGGGGGCGGGAGAGACCCAGTACTTC,CSVFSQGAGETQYF
few,TRBD2,TRBV2,TRBJ2-5,TGTGCCACCCACGGGCTAGCGGGGGCCCGGGGGAACACCCAGTACTTC,CATHGLAGARGNTQYF
few,-,TRBV7-2,TRBJ2-7,TGTGCCAGCACAGGGGGAGGAGTCACCTACGAGCAGTACTTC,CASTGGGVTYEQYF
-,-,TRBV7-2,TRBJ2-5,TGTGCCAGCCGACCGGGGACTCAGTATCAAGAGACCCAGTACTTC,CASRPGTQYQETQYF
few,-,TRBV6-5,TRBJ2-7,TGTGCCAGCAGACCCGGGACATCCTCCTCCTACGAGCAGTACTTC,CASRPGTSSSYEQYF
few,-,TRBV6-5,TRBJ1-6,TGTGCCAGCAGATCAATCTTCAAGGATTCACCCCTCCACTTT,CASRSIFKDSPLHF
few,TRBD2,TRBV9,TRBJ2-1,TGTGCCAGCAGCAGCCGCTCCGGGACTAGCGTCGATGAGCAGTTCTTC,CASSSRSGTSVDEQFF
-,-,TRBV5-6,TRBJ1-6,TGTGCCAGCAGCGCCAGGTGGGTTACTAATTCACCCCTCCACTTT,CASSARWVTNSPLHF
few,-,TRBV5-1,TRBJ2-6,TGCGCCAGCAGTAAGGGGGTTAACTCTGGGGCCAACGTCCTGACTTTC,CASSKGVNSGANVLTF
-,-,TRBV20-1,TRBJ2-7,TGCAGTGCTAGCCCTGACGAGCAGTACTTC,CSASPDEQYF
few,-,TRBV27,TRBJ1-2,TGTGCCAGCAGTTCGGGGTCCTATGGCTACACCTTC,CASSSGSYGYTF
-,-,TRBV29-1,TRBJ2-5,TGCAGCGTTGGAAAACAGGGAACGACGGAGACCCAGTACTTC,CSVGKQGTTETQYF
-,TRBD1,TRBV30,TRBJ1-5,TGTGCCTGGGGACAGGGAACTTCTTTCGTCGGCCAGCCCCAGCATTTT,CAWGQGTSFVGQPQHF
few,-,TRBV7-9,TRBJ1-2,TGTGCCAGCAGGGCGACACTAGGGGTTGGCTACACCTTC,CASRATLGVGYTF
few,TRBD1,TRBV28,TRBJ1-5,TGTGCCAGCAGATCTCCACAGGGGCAGCCCCAGCATTTT,CASRSPQGQPQHF